The text below deals with one T cell receptor (beta chain). What it binds is unknown. This sample includes further DNA sequences coding for the same CDR3. The data are from a study of T cell responses to AZD1222 COVID-19 vaccine. Whole-study results and caveats: It was only after the peak T cell response that any repertoires were sampled. CD4 TCRs linked to vaccination spanned spike, dominating at 160-218 and 743-854.

V shed 2 bases and J shed 0 bases, with 7 bases lying between them. This CDR3 has 14 amino acids. Germline-derived CDR1 and CDR2 are MDHEN and SYDVKM. Sequencing used immunoSEQ multiplex PCR; TCRdb keeps in-frame clones, though not all of them. The sample lists under 85,000 clones; around 90% were seen once. The chain combines TRBV28 with TRBJ1-1; no definite D call. Sequences were derived from peripheral blood, sampled on day 0 of MenACWY control vaccination. This clonotype was sampled from an adult in good health. The CDR3 loop is CASSLGTMNTEAFF. The CDR3 bases are TGTGCCAGCAGTTTAGGCACCATGAACACTGAAGCTTTCTTT.